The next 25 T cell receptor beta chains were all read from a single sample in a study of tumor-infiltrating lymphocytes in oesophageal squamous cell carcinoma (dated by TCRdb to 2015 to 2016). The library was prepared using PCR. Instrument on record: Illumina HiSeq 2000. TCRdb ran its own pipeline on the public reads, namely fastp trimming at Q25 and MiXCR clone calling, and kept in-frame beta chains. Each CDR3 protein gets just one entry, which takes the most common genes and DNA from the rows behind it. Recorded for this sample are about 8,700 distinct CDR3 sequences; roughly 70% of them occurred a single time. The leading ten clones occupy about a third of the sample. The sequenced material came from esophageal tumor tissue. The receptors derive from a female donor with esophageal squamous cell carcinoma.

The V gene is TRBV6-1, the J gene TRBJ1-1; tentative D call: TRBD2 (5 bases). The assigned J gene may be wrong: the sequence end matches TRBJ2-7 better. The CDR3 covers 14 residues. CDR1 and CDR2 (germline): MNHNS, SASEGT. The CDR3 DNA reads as TGTGCCAGCAGTCGGACTGGGAGATTAAACGAGCAGTACTTC. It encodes CASSRTGRLNEQYF.

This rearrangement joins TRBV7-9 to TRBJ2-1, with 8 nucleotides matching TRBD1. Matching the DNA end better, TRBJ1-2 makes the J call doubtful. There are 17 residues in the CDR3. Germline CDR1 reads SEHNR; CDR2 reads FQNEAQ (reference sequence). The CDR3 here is CASSLEIGDRGGYGYTF. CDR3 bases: TGTGCCAGCAGCTTAGAAATCGGTGACAGGGGTGGTTATGGCTACACCTTC.

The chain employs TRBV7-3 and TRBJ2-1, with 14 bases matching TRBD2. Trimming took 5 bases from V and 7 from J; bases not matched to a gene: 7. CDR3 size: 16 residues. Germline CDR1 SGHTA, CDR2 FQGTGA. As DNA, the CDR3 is TGTGCCAGCAGCCCTCCGGGACTAGCGGGAGCTAATGAGCAGTTCTTC. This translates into CASSPPGLAGANEQFF. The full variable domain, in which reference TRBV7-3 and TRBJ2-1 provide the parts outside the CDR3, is GAGVSQTPSNKVTEKGKYVELRCDPISGHTALYWYRQSLGQGPEFLIYFQGTGAADDSGLPNDRFFAVRPEGSVSTLKIQRTERGDSAVYLCASSPPGLAGANEQFFGPGTRLTVL.

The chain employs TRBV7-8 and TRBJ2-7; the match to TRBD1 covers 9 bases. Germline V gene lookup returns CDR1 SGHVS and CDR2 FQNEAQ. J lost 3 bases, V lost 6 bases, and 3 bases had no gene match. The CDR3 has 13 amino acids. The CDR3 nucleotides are TGTGCCAGCAGACCGGACAGGGGCTACGAGCAGTACTTC. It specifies CASRPDRGYEQYF.

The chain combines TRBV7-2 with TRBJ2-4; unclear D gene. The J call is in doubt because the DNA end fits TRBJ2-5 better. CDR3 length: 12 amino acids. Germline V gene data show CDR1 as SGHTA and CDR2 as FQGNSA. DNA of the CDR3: TGTGCCAGCAGCTTATCATCTGAGACCCAGTACTTC. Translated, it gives CASSLSSETQYF.

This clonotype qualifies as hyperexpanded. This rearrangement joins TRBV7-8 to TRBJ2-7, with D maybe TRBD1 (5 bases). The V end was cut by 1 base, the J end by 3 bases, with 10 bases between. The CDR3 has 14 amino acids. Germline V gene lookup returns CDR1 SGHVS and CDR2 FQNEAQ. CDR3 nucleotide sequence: TGTGCCAGCAGCTTAGGGCCAGGGAACTACGAGCAGTACTTC. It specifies CASSLGPGNYEQYF.

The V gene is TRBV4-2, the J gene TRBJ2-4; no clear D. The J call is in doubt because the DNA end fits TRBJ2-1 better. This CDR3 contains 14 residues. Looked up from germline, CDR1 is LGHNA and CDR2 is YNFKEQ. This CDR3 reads CASSQETGSNEQFF. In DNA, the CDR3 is TGTGCCAGCAGCCAGGAGACCGGGTCAAATGAGCAGTTCTTC.

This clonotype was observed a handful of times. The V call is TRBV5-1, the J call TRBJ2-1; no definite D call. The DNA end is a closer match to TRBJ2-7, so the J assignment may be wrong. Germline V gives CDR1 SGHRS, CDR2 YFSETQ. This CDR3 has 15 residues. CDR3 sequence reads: CASSLDTESSYEQYF. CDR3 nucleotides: TGCGCCAGCAGCTTGGACACGGAGAGCTCCTACGAGCAGTACTTC.

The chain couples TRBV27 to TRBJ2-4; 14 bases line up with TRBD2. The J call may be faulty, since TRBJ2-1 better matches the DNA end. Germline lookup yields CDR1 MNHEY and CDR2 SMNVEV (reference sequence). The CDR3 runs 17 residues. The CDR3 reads CASSLTTGTSGSNEQFF. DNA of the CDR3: TGTGCCAGCAGTTTAACCACCGGGACTAGCGGGAGTAATGAGCAGTTCTTC.

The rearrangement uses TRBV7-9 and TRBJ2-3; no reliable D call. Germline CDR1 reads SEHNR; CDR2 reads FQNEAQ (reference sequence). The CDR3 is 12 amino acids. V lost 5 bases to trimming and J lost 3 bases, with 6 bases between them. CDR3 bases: TGTGCCAGCAGCCAAGTAACAGATACGCAGTATTTT. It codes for CASSQVTDTQYF.

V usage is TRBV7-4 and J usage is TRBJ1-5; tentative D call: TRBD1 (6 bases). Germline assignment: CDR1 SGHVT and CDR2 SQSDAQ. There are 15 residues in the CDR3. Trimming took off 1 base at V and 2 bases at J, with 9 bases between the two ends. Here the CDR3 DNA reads TGTGCCAGCAGCTTAGAGGGGGAGGGCAATCAGCCCCAGCATTTT. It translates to CASSLEGEGNQPQHF.

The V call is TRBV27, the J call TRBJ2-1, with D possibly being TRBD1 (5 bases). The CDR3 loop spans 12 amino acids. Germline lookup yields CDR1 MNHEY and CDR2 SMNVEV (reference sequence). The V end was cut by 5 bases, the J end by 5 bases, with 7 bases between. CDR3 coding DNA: TGTGCCAGCAGTCGACAGAACAATGAGCAGTTCTTC. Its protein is CASSRQNNEQFF.

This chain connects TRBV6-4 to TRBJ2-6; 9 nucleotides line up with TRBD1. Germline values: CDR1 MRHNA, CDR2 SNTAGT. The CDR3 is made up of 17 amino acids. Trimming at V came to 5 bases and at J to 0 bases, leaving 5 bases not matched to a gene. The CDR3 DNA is TGTGCCAGCAGTTCCGGGACAGGGATCTCTGGGGCCAACGTCCTGACTTTC. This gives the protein CASSSGTGISGANVLTF.

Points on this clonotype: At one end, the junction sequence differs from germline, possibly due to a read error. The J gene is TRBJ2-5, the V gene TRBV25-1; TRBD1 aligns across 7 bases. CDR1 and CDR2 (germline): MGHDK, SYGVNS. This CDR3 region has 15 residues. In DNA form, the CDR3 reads TGTGCCAGCAGTGAAGGGACAGCCCATAATTCACCCCTCCACTTC. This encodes CASSEGTAHNSPLHF.

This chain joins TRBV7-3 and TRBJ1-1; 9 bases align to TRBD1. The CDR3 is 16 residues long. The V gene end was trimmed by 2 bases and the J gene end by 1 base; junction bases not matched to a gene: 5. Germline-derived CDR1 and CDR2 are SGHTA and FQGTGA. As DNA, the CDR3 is TGTGCCAGCAGCTTACTGGGACAGGGAGGGAACACTGAAGCTTTCTTT. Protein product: CASSLLGQGGNTEAFF.

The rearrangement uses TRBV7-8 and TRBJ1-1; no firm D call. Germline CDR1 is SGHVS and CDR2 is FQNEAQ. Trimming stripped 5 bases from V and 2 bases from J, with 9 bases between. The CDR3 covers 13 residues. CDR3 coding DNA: TGTGCCAGCAGCCCGGGCCCCAACACTGAAGCTTTCTTT. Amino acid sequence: CASSPGPNTEAFF.

The CDR3: CASSSIPGLEEQFF. CDR3 DNA: TGTGCCAGCAGCTCTATTCCGGGACTAGAAGAGCAGTTCTTC. V is TRBV7-9 and J is TRBJ2-1; 8 bases line up with TRBD2. The CDR3 is 14 residues long. Germline trimming cut 4 bases from V and 10 bases from J; bases unmatched to any gene: 9. CDR1 is SEHNR, CDR2 FQNEAQ, per germline (reference sequence).

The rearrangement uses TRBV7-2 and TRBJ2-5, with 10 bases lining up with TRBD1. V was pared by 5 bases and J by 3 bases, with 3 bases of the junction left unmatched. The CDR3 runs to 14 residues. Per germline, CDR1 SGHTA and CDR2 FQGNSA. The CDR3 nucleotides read TGTGCCAGCAGCCCGGACAGGGGGGAAGAGACCCAGTACTTC. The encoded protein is CASSPDRGEETQYF.

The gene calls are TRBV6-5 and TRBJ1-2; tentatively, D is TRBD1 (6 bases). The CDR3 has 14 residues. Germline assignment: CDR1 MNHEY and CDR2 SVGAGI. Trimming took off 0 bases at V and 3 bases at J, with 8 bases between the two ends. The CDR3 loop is CASSYSRGDYGYTF. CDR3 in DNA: TGTGCCAGCAGTTACTCGAGGGGGGACTATGGCTACACCTTC.

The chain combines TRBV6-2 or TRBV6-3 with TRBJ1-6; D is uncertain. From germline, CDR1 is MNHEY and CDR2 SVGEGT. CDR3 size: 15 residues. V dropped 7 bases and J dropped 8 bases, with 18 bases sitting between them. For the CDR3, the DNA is TGTGCCAGCACCCTAGAGGGTGGCGAGCATTCACCCCTCCACTTT. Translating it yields CASTLEGGEHSPLHF.

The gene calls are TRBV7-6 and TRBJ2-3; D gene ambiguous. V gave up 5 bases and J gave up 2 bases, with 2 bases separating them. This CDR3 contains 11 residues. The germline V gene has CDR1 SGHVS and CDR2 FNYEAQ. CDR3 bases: TGTGCCAGCAGCCCCACAGATACGCAGTATTTT. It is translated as CASSPTDTQYF.

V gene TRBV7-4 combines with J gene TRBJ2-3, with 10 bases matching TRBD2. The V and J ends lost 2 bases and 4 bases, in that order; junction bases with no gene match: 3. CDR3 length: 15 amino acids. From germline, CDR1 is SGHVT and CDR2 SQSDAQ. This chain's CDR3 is CASSLLAGDADTQYF. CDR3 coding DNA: TGTGCCAGCAGCTTACTAGCGGGAGACGCAGATACGCAGTATTTT.

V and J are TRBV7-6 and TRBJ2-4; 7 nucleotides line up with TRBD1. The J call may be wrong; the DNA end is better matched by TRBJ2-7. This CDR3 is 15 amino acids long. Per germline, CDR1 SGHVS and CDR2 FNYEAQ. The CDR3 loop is CASSLRRGSGYEQYF. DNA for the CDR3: TGTGCCAGCAGCTTGCGCAGGGGGAGTGGTTACGAGCAGTACTTC.

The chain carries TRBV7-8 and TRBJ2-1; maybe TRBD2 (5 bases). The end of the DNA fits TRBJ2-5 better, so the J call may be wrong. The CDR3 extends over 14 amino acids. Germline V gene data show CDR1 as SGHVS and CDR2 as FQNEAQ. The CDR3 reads CASSPPRGSETQYF. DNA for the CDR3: TGTGCCAGCAGCCCGCCCCGGGGTAGCGAGACCCAGTACTTC.

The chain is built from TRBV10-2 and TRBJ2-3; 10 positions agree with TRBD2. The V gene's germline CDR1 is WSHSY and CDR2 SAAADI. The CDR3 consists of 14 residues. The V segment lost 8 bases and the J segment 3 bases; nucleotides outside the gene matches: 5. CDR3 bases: TGCGCCAGCGGCAGCGGGGGGGGGACAGATACGCAGTATTTT. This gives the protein CASGSGGGTDTQYF.